This is a list of T cell receptor beta chains from one sample in a study of control samples from healthy donors and cancer patients. Sequencing used immunoSEQ multiplex PCR; TCRdb keeps in-frame clones, though not all of them. In the table there are 84,000 or so clones, 90% to 95% of which are singletons. Sequenced input: blood. These receptors were obtained from a man aged 30-40 years in good health. Both conserved end residues are part of each CDR3. The order of the fields is V gene, clone size, J gene, CDR3 protein. Expanded clones get a size class; other rows say once, few or many, or leave the size out.

>TRBV28|-|TRBJ2-7
CASRPTGARFYEQYF
>TRBV6-5|once|TRBJ2-7
CASSYSSDPQGHEQYF
>TRBV3-1/TRBV3-2|once|TRBJ2-1
CASSQAPLSGNEQFF
>TRBV6-5|-|TRBJ1-6
CASRFDSYNSPLHF
>TRBV6-5|-|TRBJ2-7
CASTKQGTYEQYF
>TRBV4-2|-|TRBJ1-6
CASSQGQGANNSPLHF
>TRBV5-1|-|TRBJ2-4
CASSLEGTFRAKNIQYF
>TRBV2|once|TRBJ1-1
CASSVSNENTEAFF
>TRBV18|once|TRBJ1-3
CASSPFPAASGNTIYF
>TRBV2|once|TRBJ2-1
CASTLGRTSSYNEQFF
>TRBV5-5|-|TRBJ1-1
CASSAGGMGFQNTEAFF
>TRBV25-1|-|TRBJ1-1
CASTRQGANTEAFF
>TRBV24-1|once|TRBJ2-3
CATSDSQGAQYF
>TRBV29-1|-|TRBJ2-3
CSVSSGKSTDTQYF
>TRBV7-3|-|TRBJ2-2
CASSPHTTGELFF
>TRBV5-5|-|TRBJ2-7
CASRDRDYEQYF
>TRBV5-1|-|TRBJ2-5
CASSLALAGGPRGERKETQYF
>TRBV2|few|TRBJ1-5
CASIRDRNQPQHF
>TRBV6-2/TRBV6-3|-|TRBJ2-7
CASSLPPQRGGVQYF
>TRBV6-5|-|TRBJ1-3
CAHHEAGGNTIYF
>TRBV27|-|TRBJ2-7
CASSHKTESSYEQYF
>TRBV6-1|-|TRBJ2-1
CASSETSGSGSYNEQFF
>TRBV5-4|-|TRBJ2-3
CASSLESFSGGAVLSDTQYF
>TRBV7-2|-|TRBJ1-1
CASSLRPPGQGFNTEAFF
>TRBV19|-|TRBJ1-4
CASSGHSGASEKLFF
>TRBV21-1|-|TRBJ2-1
CASSKTPGQEGLCNEQFF
>TRBV27|once|TRBJ1-5
CASRPTGGFEPQHF
>TRBV5-1|-|TRBJ1-6
CASSMKGNNSPLHF
>TRBV5-1|-|TRBJ1-1
CASSLVGQGNTEAFF
>TRBV5-1|-|TRBJ2-2
CASRLTYKNTGELFF
>TRBV6-5|-|TRBJ2-2
CASSYGGNTGELFF
>TRBV4-2|-|TRBJ2-7
CASSQDSYEQYF
>TRBV5-1|few|TRBJ2-1
CASSHTSPEVDEQFF
>TRBV11-2|-|TRBJ2-1
CASSLEDNNEQFF
>TRBV24-1|-|TRBJ2-5
CATSERGQGGETQYF
>TRBV27|few|TRBJ2-7
CASSQAGQVYEQYF
>TRBV5-1|-|TRBJ2-1
CASSLDGGGISYNEQFF
>TRBV6-1|-|TRBJ2-7
CASGERQSSSVVQYF
>TRBV7-9|-|TRBJ2-1
CASSIGLNHAEQFF
>TRBV7-8|once|TRBJ2-1
CASSPGGYYNEQFF
>TRBV28|-|TRBJ1-3
CASTWMGVNSGNTIYF
>TRBV12-3/TRBV12-4|-|TRBJ2-4
CASSLAGGSREYF
>TRBV28|-|TRBJ1-2
CASRGVYGYTF
>TRBV28|-|TRBJ2-7
CASSLLWGGSYEQYF
>TRBV13|-|TRBJ1-1
CASSTRQGYTEAFF
>TRBV28|-|TRBJ1-5
CASSLARQPQHF
>TRBV3-1/TRBV3-2|few|TRBJ2-5
CASSQARTSGREETQYF
>TRBV18|-|TRBJ2-3
CASSPGRGASGRGLFGTDTQYF
>TRBV6-1|-|TRBJ1-6
CASSETVLISPLHF
>TRBV27|-|TRBJ2-5
CASSLGETQYF
>TRBV3-1/TRBV3-2|many|TRBJ2-7
CASSLGQGTYEQYF
>TRBV28|-|TRBJ2-7
CASTGGGSYEQYF